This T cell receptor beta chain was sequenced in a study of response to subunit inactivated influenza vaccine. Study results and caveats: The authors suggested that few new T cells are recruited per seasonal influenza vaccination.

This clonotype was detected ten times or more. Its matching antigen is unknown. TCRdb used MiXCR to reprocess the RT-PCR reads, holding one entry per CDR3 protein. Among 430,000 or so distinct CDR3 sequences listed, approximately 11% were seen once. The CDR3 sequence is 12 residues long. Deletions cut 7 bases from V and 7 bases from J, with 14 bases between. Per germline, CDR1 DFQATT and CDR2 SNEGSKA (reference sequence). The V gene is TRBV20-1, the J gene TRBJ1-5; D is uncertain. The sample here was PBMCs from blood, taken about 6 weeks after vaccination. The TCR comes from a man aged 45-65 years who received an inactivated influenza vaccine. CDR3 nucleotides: TGCAGTGTTCAGGTCTTCGGGCAGCCCCAGCATTTT. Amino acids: CSVQVFGQPQHF.